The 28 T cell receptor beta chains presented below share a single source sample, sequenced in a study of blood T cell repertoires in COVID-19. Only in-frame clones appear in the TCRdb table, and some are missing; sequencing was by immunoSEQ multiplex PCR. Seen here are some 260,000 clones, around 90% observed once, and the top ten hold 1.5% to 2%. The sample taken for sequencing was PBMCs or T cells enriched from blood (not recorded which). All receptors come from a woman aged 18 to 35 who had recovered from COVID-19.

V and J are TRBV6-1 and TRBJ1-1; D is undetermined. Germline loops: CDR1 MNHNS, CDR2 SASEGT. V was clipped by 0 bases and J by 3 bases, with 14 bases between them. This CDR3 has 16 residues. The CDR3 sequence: CASSEADGQEDTEAFF. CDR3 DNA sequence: TGTGCCAGCAGTGAAGCGGACGGGCAGGAGGACACTGAAGCTTTCTTT.

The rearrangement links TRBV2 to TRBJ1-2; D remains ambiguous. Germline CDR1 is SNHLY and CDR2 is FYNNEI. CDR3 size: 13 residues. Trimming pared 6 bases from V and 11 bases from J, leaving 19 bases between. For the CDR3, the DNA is TGTGCCAGCAGCCGGGATGGGGTCCCATCTTACACCTTC. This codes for CASSRDGVPSYTF.

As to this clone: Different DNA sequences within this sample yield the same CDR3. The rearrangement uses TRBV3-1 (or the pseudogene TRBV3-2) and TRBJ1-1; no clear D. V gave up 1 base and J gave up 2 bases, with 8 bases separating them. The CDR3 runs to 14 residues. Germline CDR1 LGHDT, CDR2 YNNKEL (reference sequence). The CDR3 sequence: CASSQVEGNTEAFF. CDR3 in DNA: TGTGCCAGCAGCCAAGTTGAGGGCAACACTGAAGCTTTCTTT.

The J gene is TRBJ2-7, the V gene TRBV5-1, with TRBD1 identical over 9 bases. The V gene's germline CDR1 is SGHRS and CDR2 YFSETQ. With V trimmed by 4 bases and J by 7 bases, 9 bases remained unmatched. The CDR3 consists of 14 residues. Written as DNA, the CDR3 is TGCGCCAGCAGCGGTGGAGGGGACAGGGCTGAGCAGTACTTC. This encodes CASSGGGDRAEQYF.

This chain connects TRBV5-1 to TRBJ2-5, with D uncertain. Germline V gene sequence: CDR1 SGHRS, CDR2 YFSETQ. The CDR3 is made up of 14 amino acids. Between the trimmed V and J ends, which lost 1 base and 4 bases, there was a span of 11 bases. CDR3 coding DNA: TGCGCCAGCAGCTTGTTTGCTGGGCCAGAGACCCAGTACTTC. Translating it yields CASSLFAGPETQYF.

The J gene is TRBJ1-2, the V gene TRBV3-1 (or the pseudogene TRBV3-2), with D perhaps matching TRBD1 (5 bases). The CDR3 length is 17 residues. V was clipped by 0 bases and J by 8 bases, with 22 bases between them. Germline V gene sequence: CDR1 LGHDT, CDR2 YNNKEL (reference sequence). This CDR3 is CASSQDGGLPGRQGYTF. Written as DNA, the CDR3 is TGTGCCAGCAGCCAAGATGGAGGGCTCCCAGGGAGGCAGGGCTACACCTTC.

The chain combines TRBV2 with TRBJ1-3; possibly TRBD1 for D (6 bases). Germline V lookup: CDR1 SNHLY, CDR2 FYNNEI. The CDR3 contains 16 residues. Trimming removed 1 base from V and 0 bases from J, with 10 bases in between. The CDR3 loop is CASSEVRGASGNTIYF. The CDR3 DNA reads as TGTGCCAGCAGTGAAGTCAGGGGAGCCTCTGGAAACACCATATATTTT.

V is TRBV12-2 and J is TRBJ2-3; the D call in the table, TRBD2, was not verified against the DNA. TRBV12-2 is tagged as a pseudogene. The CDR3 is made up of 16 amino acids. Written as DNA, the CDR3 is TGTGCAAGTCGCTTGAGCGGGGGCCAGAGCACAGATACGCAGTATTTT. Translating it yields CASRLSGGQSTDTQYF.

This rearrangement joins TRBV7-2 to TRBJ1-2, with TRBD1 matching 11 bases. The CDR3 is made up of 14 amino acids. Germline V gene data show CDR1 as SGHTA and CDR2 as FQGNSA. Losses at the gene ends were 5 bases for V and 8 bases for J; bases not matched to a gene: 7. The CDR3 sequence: CASSQGQGAEGYTF. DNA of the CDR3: TGTGCCAGCAGCCAAGGACAGGGGGCGGAGGGCTACACCTTC.

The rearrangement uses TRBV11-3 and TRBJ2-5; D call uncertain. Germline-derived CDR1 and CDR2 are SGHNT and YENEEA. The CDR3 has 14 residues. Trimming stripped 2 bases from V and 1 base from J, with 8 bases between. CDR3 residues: CASSLNAVQETQYF. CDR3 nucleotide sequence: TGTGCCAGCAGCTTAAACGCGGTCCAAGAGACCCAGTACTTC.

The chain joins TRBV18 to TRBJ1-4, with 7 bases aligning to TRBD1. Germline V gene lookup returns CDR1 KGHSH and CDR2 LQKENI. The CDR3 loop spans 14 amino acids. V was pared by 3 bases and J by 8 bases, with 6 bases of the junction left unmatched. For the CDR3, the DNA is TGTGCCAGCTCACCCGGGACAGAAGGGGAAAAACTGTTTTTT. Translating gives CASSPGTEGEKLFF.

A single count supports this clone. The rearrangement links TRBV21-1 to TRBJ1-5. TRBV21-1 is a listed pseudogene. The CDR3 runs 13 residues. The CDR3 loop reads CASRGEGYKPQHF. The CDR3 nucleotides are TGTGCCAGCAGGGGAGAAGGGTACAAGCCCCAGCATTTT.

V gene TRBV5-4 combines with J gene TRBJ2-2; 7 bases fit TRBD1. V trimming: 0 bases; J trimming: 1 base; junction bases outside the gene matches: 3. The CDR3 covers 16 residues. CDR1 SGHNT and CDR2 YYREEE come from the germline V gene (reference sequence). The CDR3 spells CASSLGRTGNTGELFF. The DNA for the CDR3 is TGTGCCAGCAGCTTGGGGCGGACAGGGAACACCGGGGAGCTGTTTTTT. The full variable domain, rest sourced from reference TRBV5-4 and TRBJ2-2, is ETGVTQSPTHLIKTRGQQVTLRCSSQSGHNTVSWYQQALGQGPQFIFQYYREEENGRGNFPPRFSGLQFPNYSSELNVNALELDDSALYLCASSLGRTGNTGELFFGEGSRLTVL.

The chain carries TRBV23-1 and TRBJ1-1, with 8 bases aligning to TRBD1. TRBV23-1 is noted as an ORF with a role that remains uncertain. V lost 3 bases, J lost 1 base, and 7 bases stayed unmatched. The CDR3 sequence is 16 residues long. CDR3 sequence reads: CASSQVYRGTNTEAFF. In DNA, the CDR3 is TGCGCCAGCAGTCAGGTTTACAGGGGGACGAACACTGAAGCTTTCTTT.

The CDR3 DNA is TGTGCCAGCAGCCAAGATGCGGCTATTGAAGCTTTCTTT. The encoded protein is CASSQDAAIEAFF. The chain combines TRBV3-1 (or the pseudogene TRBV3-2) with TRBJ1-1; no definite D call. The V end lost 0 bases, the J end lost 7 bases, and 9 bases lay between the germline ends. Germline V lookup: CDR1 LGHDT, CDR2 YNNKEL (reference sequence). The length of the CDR3 is 13 residues.

CDR3 nucleotides: TGTGCCAGCAGTTTAGGCGGGGTGTCTACTGGAAACACCATATATTTT. It specifies CASSLGGVSTGNTIYF. V is TRBV28 and J is TRBJ1-3; D call uncertain. Looked up from germline, CDR1 is MDHEN and CDR2 is SYDVKM. The V gene lost 2 bases and the J gene lost 2 bases, with 13 bases spanning the gap. This CDR3 contains 16 residues.

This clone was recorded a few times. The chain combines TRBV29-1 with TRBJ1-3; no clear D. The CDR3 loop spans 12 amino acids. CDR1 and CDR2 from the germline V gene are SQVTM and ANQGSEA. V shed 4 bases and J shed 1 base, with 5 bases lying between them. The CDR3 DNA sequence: TGCAGCGTTGCTTATTCTGGAAACACCATATATTTT. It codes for CSVAYSGNTIYF. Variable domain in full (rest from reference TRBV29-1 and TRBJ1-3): SAVISQKPSRDICQRGTSLTIQCQVDSQVTMMFWYRQQPGQSLTLIATANQGSEATYESGFVIDKFPISRPNLTFSTLTVSNMSPEDSSIYLCSVAYSGNTIYFGEGSWLTVV.

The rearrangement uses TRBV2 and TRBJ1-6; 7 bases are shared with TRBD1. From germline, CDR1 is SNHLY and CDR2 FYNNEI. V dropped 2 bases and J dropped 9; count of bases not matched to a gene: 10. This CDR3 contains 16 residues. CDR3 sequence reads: CASSEPADRNGSPLHF. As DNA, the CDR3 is TGTGCCAGCAGTGAACCGGCGGACAGGAATGGTTCACCCCTCCACTTT.

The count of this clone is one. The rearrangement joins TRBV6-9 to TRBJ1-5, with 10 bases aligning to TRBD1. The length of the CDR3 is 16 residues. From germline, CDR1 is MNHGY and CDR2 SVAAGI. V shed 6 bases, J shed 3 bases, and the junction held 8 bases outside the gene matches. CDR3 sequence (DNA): TGTGCCAGCAGCCCCCCGGGACAGGGGAACAATCAGCCCCAGCATTTT. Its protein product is CASSPPGQGNNQPQHF.

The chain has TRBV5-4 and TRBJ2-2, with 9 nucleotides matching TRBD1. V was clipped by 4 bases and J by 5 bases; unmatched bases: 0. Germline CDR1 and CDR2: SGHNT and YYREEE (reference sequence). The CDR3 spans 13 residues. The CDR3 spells CASSGTGTGELFF. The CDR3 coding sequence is TGTGCCAGCAGCGGGACAGGGACCGGGGAGCTGTTTTTT.

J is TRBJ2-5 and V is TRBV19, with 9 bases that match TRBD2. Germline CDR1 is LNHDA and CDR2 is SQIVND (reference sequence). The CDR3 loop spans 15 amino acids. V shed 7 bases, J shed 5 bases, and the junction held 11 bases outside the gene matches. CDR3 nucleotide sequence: TGTGCCAGTACCTCGGCGGGAGGGTTTTGGGAGACCCAGTACTTC. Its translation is CASTSAGGFWETQYF.

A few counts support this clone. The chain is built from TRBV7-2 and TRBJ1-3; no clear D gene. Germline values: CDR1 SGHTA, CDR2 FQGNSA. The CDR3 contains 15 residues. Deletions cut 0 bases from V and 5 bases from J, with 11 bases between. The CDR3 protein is CASSLAMNTRNTIYF. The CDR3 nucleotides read TGTGCCAGCAGCTTAGCGATGAACACCCGAAACACCATATATTTT.

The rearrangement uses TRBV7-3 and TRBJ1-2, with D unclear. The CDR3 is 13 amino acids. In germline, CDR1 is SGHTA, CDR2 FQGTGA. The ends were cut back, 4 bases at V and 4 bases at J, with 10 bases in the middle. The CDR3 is CASSSSWSYGYTF. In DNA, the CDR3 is TGTGCCAGCAGCTCTTCTTGGAGCTATGGCTACACCTTC.

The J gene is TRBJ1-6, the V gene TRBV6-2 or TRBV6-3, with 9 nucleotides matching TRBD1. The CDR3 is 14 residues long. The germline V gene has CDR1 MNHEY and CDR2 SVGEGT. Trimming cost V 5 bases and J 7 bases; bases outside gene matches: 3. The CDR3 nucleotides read TGTGCCAGCAGTAACGACAGGGGGAATTCACCCCTCCACTTT. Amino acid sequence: CASSNDRGNSPLHF.

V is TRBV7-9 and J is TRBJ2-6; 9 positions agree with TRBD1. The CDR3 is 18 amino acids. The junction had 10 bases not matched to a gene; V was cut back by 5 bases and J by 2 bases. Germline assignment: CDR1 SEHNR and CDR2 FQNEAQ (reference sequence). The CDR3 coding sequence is TGTGCCAGCAGCCCCACGACGGGACAGGGCACTGGGGCCAACGTCCTGACTTTC. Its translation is CASSPTTGQGTGANVLTF. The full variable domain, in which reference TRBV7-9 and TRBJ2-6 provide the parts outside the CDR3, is DTGVSQNPRHKITKRGQNVTFRCDPISEHNRLYWYRQTLGQGPEFLTYFQNEAQLEKSRLLSDRFSAERPKGSFSTLEIQRTEQGDSAMYLCASSPTTGQGTGANVLTFGAGSRLTVL.

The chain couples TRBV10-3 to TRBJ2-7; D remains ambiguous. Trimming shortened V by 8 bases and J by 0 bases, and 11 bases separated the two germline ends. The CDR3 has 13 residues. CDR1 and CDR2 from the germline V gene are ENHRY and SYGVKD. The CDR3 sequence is CAIRQDFSYEQYF. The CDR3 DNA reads TGTGCCATCCGGCAGGATTTCTCCTACGAGCAGTACTTC.

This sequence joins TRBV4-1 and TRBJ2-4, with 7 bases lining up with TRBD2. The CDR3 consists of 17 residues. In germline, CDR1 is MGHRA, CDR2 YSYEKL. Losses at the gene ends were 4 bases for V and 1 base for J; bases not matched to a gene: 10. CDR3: CASSPQGKLAAKNIQYF. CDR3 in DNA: TGCGCCAGCAGCCCCCAGGGCAAACTAGCGGCCAAAAACATTCAGTACTTC.

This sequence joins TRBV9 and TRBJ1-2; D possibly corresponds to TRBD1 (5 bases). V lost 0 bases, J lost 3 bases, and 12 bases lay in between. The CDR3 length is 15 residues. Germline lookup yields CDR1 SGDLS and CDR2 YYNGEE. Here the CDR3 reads CASSVGQGGDYGYTF. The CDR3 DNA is TGTGCCAGCAGCGTAGGCCAGGGAGGGGACTATGGCTACACCTTC. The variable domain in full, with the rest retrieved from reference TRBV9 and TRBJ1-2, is DSGVTQTPKHLITATGQRVTLRCSPRSGDLSVYWYQQSLDQGLQFLIQYYNGEERAKGNILERFSAQQFPDLHSELNLSSLELGDSALYFCASSVGQGGDYGYTFGSGTRLTVV.